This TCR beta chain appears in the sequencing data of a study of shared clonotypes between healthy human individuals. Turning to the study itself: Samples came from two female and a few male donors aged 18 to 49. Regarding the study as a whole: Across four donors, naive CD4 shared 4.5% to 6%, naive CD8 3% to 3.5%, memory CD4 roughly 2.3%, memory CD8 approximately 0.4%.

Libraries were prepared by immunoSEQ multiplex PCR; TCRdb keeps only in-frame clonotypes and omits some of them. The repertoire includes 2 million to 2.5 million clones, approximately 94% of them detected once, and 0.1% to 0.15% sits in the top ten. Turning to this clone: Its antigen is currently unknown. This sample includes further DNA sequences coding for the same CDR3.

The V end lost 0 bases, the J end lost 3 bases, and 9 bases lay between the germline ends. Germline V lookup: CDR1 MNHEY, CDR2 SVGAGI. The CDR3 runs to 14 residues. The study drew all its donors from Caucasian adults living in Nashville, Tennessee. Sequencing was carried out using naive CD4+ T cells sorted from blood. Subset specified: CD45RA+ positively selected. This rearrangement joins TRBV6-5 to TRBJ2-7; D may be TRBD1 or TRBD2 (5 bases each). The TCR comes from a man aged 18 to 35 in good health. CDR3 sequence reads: CASSYSRGNYEQYF. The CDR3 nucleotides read TGTGCCAGCAGTTACTCGAGGGGAAACTACGAGCAGTACTTC.